This T cell receptor (beta chain) was obtained from a study of blood T cell repertoires in COVID-19. Study summary: COVID-19 samples from acute and convalescent phases originated in the United States, Italy and Spain. Nucleic acid was either cDNA or gDNA, and it came from T cells, B-cell-depleted T cells, or PBMCs.

CDR3 size: 16 residues. The V segment lost 0 bases and the J segment 4 bases; nucleotides outside the gene matches: 7. From germline, CDR1 is SGDLS and CDR2 YYNGEE. Donors in Cohort 3 who had recovered were those with two negative PCRs, healthcare professional clearance, or resolution of their symptoms. Per the original data handling: Using reference gene primer amplification, nucleated cell counts were estimated. Clones were sequenced by immunoSEQ multiplex PCR, and TCRdb holds only the in-frame ones, with some missing. The D gene and trimming were derived from the DNA, and the V and J assignments and clone size from that table. This table holds about 200,000 clones, 82% found once.

The chain joins TRBV9 to TRBJ2-3; 8 nucleotides agree with TRBD2. The receptor's source is a man aged 35-49 years who had recovered from COVID-19. Sequenced sample: PBMCs or T cells enriched from blood (not recorded which). The CDR3 sequence: CASSVALTGGPDTQYF. The CDR3 region has the DNA TGTGCCAGCAGCGTAGCTTTGACGGGAGGGCCAGATACGCAGTATTTT.